This T cell receptor beta chain appears in the sequencing data of a study of CD8 T cells in Susac syndrome. Random hexamers were used to reverse transcribe roughly 0.45 to 1 ug of RNA. An immunoSEQ multiplex PCR generated amplified TCR beta CDR3 products spanning 54 Vbeta and 13 Jbeta. One entry per CDR3 protein, called by TCRdb with MiXCR from the immunoSEQ multiplex PCR reads. The sample lists about 290,000 distinct CDR3 sequences, approximately 90% occurring once. CD8+ and CD4+ T cells from blood underwent TCR beta sequencing, which was carried out in a high-throughput format. In the multiple sclerosis control group, patients were treatment-naive and had stable or active relapsing-remitting disease. It was negative isolation that provided the CD8+ and CD4+ T cells, whereas TEMRA cells were enriched by FACS. V shed 2 bases and J 6 bases; nucleotides not matched to a gene: 10. The CDR3 consists of 16 residues. CDR1 is LGHDT and CDR2 is YNNKEL in the germline V gene (reference sequence).

Input material: CD8+ T cells from PBMCs. This chain links TRBV3-1 with TRBJ2-3; 8 bases agree with TRBD2. The receptor comes from a human donor with multiple sclerosis. In DNA, the CDR3 is TGTGCCAGCAGCCAAATGTCCGGGGGGGCCAACGATACGCAGTATTTT. It is translated as CASSQMSGGANDTQYF.